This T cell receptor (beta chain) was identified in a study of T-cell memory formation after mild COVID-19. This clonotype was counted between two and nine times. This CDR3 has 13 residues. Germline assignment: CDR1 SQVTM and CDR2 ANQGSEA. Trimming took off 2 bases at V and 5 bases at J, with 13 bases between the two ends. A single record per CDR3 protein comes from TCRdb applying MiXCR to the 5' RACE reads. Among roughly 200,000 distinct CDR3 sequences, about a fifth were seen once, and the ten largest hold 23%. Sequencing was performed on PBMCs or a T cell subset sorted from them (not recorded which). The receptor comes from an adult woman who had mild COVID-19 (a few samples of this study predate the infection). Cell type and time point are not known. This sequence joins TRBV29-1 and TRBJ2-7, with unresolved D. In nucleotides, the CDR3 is TGCAGCGTTGAAATAACCGGGTTCCACGAGCAGTACTTC. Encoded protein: CSVEITGFHEQYF.